The rows below give T cell receptor beta chains drawn from one sample of a study of T cells in Graves' hyperthyroidism and ophthalmopathy. TCRdb used MiXCR to reprocess the multiplex PCR reads, holding one entry per CDR3 protein. The profile shows hundreds of thousands of distinct CDR3 sequences, roughly 16% of them singletons. The specimen was blood. The source is a woman in her twenties or thirties with Graves' hyperthyroidism. CDR3s include the opening cysteine and the closing phenylalanine or tryptophan. D genes are given only for firm matches. Clone size is not always given. Where it is, it says once, few, many or a class for expanded clones.

d_gene	v_gene	j_gene	abundance	CDR3nt	CDR3aa
-	TRBV15	TRBJ2-3	many	TGTGCCACCAGCACTGGCGGGACCACAGATACGCAGTATTTT	CATSTGGTTDTQYF
TRBD1	TRBV29-1	TRBJ1-2	few	TGCAGCGTTGTCGACGAGGGGGCGGTCTATGGCTACACCTTC	CSVVDEGAVYGYTF
-	TRBV4-3	TRBJ1-4	few	TGCGCCAGCAGTACACAGGTTCGGTCTGAAAAACTGTTTTTT	CASSTQVRSEKLFF
TRBD1	TRBV6-1	TRBJ1-4	many	TGTGCCAGCAGTGAAGCGACAGGGACTAATGAAAAACTGTTTTTT	CASSEATGTNEKLFF
-	TRBV24-1	TRBJ1-2	few	TGTGCCACCAGTGATGCGGGGAGAGAGGACTATGGCTACACCTTC	CATSDAGREDYGYTF
TRBD2	TRBV5-1	TRBJ2-1	-	TGCGCCAGCAGCTTGTCCTCAATCCATAGCGGGAGAGGCGATGAGCAGTTCTTC	CASSLSSIHSGRGDEQFF
-	TRBV10-3	TRBJ2-7	few	TGTGCCATCAGTGATGGGGAGGGGGGAGTAGACGAGCAGTACTTC	CAISDGEGGVDEQYF
TRBD2	TRBV6-2/TRBV6-3	TRBJ2-1	many	TGTGCCAGCACCAAAGCGGGAGGGACCTACAATGAGCAGTTCTTC	CASTKAGGTYNEQFF
-	TRBV6-9	TRBJ1-5	few	TGTGCCAGCAGTTACGGTCCAGGGTCGAGCAATCAGCCCCAGCATTTT	CASSYGPGSSNQPQHF
TRBD2	TRBV20-1	TRBJ2-1	few	TGCAGTGCTAGAGACCCCGGGACTACCGTCTACAATGAGCAGTTCTTC	CSARDPGTTVYNEQFF
-	TRBV7-9	TRBJ2-1	many	TGTGCCAGCAGCTTAACACCAAGCTCCAGCAATGAGCAGTTCTTC	CASSLTPSSSNEQFF
-	TRBV7-7	TRBJ2-1	few	TGTGCTATCTCGGGGGAAGTCAATGAGCAGTTCTTC	CAISGEVNEQFF
-	TRBV6-1	TRBJ2-7	few	TGTGCCAGCACCCACGATGGCTACGAGCAGTACTTC	CASTHDGYEQYF
TRBD2	TRBV6-5	TRBJ2-1	-	TGTGCCAGCAGTTCCCGGAGCGGGAGAGGCACCTACAATGAGCAGTTCTTC	CASSSRSGRGTYNEQFF
TRBD1	TRBV6-5	TRBJ1-1	-	TGTGCCAGCAGTTATTGGACAGGGGGCGCCTACACTGAAGCTTTCTTT	CASSYWTGGAYTEAFF
TRBD2	TRBV28	TRBJ2-1	few	TGTGCCAGCAGTTTCGACGGGAGGCCTTACAATGAGCAGTTCTTC	CASSFDGRPYNEQFF
-	TRBV4-3	TRBJ1-4	few	TGCGCCAGCAGCCAAGTTTCCGGGGTTGATGAAAAACTGTTTTTT	CASSQVSGVDEKLFF
-	TRBV2	TRBJ2-3	many	TGTGCCAGCAGGGAGTTAGATACGCAGTATTTT	CASRELDTQYF
-	TRBV9	TRBJ2-1	-	TGTGCCAGCAGCGTTCAGGGGCCCACTGGGGGGGATGAGCAGTTCTTC	CASSVQGPTGGDEQFF
TRBD2	TRBV5-1	TRBJ2-5	-	TGCGCCAGCAGCTGGGGGGGAAAACAAGAGACCCAGTACTTC	CASSWGGKQETQYF
-	TRBV3-1	TRBJ2-1	many	TGTGCCAGCAGCCAAGACTTCCTAGGGGATGAGCAGTTCTTC	CASSQDFLGDEQFF
TRBD1	TRBV5-1	TRBJ1-6	-	TGCGCCAGCAGCTTGAACTCCCAGGGGGTAGGATCACCCCTCCACTTT	CASSLNSQGVGSPLHF
TRBD2	TRBV7-9	TRBJ2-1	many	TGTGCCAGCAGCTTTTCTAGCGGGTACAACAATGAGCAGTTCTTC	CASSFSSGYNNEQFF
-	TRBV6-1	TRBJ2-2	-	TGTGCCAGCAGTGAAAGCTTCCCCTCCCGGGAGCTGTTTTTT	CASSESFPSRELFF
-	TRBV6-1	TRBJ2-7	many	TGTGCCAGCAGCCCGTCCGAGCAGTACTTC	CASSPSEQYF
TRBD1	TRBV6-2/TRBV6-3	TRBJ2-2	few	TGTGCCAGCAGTCCGCTGGGGACAGCGAACACCGGGGAGCTGTTTTTT	CASSPLGTANTGELFF
-	TRBV6-4	TRBJ2-1	once	TGTGCCAGCACCACAAGGGACGGAGAATACAATGAGCAGTTCTTC	CASTTRDGEYNEQFF
TRBD2	TRBV29-1	TRBJ2-1	few	TGCAGCGTTGATTATCGTCTAGCGGGAACCGGGAGGGATGAGCAGTTCTTC	CSVDYRLAGTGRDEQFF
TRBD1	TRBV25-1	TRBJ2-5	few	TGTGCCAGCAGTGAATATGGGACAGAGAGACAAGAGACCCAGTACTTC	CASSEYGTERQETQYF
-	TRBV28	TRBJ2-4	-	TGTGCCAGCAGTGGGGGGCAGGCTCCACGTTTGAACATTCAGTACTTC	CASSGGQAPRLNIQYF
-	TRBV30	TRBJ2-7	many	TGTGCCTGGAGGGGCCTGTACGAGCAGTACTTC	CAWRGLYEQYF
-	TRBV19	TRBJ2-3	few	TGTGCCAGTAGCCCTTGGGGGTTGGGGGGAGAGACAGATACGCAGTATTTT	CASSPWGLGGETDTQYF
-	TRBV6-1	TRBJ1-1	many	TGTGCCAGCAAGGAGGGTACTGAAGCTTTCTTT	CASKEGTEAFF
-	TRBV3-1	TRBJ1-3	many	TGTGCCAGCAGCCAAGATATCGTGTCTGGAAACACCATATATTTT	CASSQDIVSGNTIYF
TRBD1	TRBV27	TRBJ1-1	-	TGTGCCAGCAGTCTTCGGGACAGGAGGCAGGCTTTCTTT	CASSLRDRRQAFF
-	TRBV6-2/TRBV6-3	TRBJ1-2	few	TGTGCCAGCAGTTACATGGATCACTATGGCTACACCTTC	CASSYMDHYGYTF
-	TRBV30	TRBJ2-7	few	TGTGCCTGGAGTGTACTCGGACCTGAGCAGTACTTC	CAWSVLGPEQYF
TRBD1	TRBV11-2	TRBJ1-1	many	TGTGCCAGCACCGCAGGACAGGTCTCGAGGGCTTTCTTT	CASTAGQVSRAFF
-	TRBV4-2	TRBJ2-1	-	TGTGCCAGCAGCCTTCACAGGGCCGAGCAGTTCTTC	CASSLHRAEQFF
TRBD2	TRBV5-4	TRBJ2-1	many	TGTGCCAGCAGCTTTCCGGGACTAGCTAACAATGAGCAGTTCTTC	CASSFPGLANNEQFF
TRBD2	TRBV20-1	TRBJ2-6	-	TGCAGTGCTAGGGGACGGGGGGTGACTGGGGCCAACGTCCTGACTTTC	CSARGRGVTGANVLTF
-	TRBV7-9	TRBJ1-1	many	TGTGCCAGCACCCAGGGGACCAGGGTGAACACTGAAGCTTTCTTT	CASTQGTRVNTEAFF
TRBD1	TRBV7-2	TRBJ2-6	few	TGTGCCAGTACAACAGGGGACGCATCTGGGGCCAACGTCCTGACTTTC	CASTTGDASGANVLTF
TRBD1	TRBV12-5	TRBJ2-7	-	TGTGCTAGTGGCCAGGGGGTCCCACGCGGGGAGCAGTACTTC	CASGQGVPRGEQYF
-	TRBV7-9	TRBJ1-4	-	TGTGCCAGCAGCTTGGAGGGTATTCCGGGGGAAAAACTGTTTTTT	CASSLEGIPGEKLFF
-	TRBV7-2	TRBJ2-7	many	TGTGCCAGCATGGGCCCAACCTACGAGCAGTACTTC	CASMGPTYEQYF
TRBD2	TRBV15	TRBJ2-7	many	TGTGCCACCAGCAGAGATCGGGGGGGCAGTCCCTACGAGCAGTACTTC	CATSRDRGGSPYEQYF
-	TRBV4-3	TRBJ2-2	few	TGCGCCAGCAGCCAAGAAGATGCGCGCGGGGAGCTGTTTTTT	CASSQEDARGELFF
-	TRBV7-9	TRBJ2-2	few	TGTGCCAGCAGCTGGGGGAGCACCGGGGAGCTGTTTTTT	CASSWGSTGELFF
-	TRBV7-2	TRBJ2-7	many	TGTGCCAGCAGCTTTCTGCCACGGTCCTACGAGCAGTACTTC	CASSFLPRSYEQYF
TRBD2	TRBV12-3/TRBV12-4	TRBJ2-1	-	TGTGCCAGCAGTTTAGAGGGACTAGCGGGAGCAAGGATGAATAAGCAGTTCTTC	CASSLEGLAGARMNKQFF
-	TRBV12-3/TRBV12-4	TRBJ2-1	many	TGTGCCAGCAGTTCCACCGCAGCGGGCAGCTCCTACAATGAGCAGTTCTTC	CASSSTAAGSSYNEQFF
TRBD1	TRBV12-3/TRBV12-4	TRBJ1-2	many	TGTGCCAGCGGCATTGACAGGGCGGGCGGCTACACCTTC	CASGIDRAGGYTF
TRBD1	TRBV15	TRBJ1-2	many	TGTGCCACCAGCAGAGACAGGGGGACAGGTTATGGCTACACCTTC	CATSRDRGTGYGYTF
-	TRBV30	TRBJ2-3	many	TGTGCCTGGAGTGAACTGGGCGATACGCAGTATTTT	CAWSELGDTQYF
-	TRBV6-1	TRBJ2-2	-	TGTGCCAGCAGCTGGACAGCTCCGAACACCGGGGAGCTGTTTTTT	CASSWTAPNTGELFF
TRBD2	TRBV2	TRBJ2-5	many	TGTGCCAGCTCTTGGGACTACCCTAGGACCCAGTACTTC	CASSWDYPRTQYF
TRBD2	TRBV20-1	TRBJ2-3	-	TGCAGTGCTAGTGGTGGGCGGGAGTGGAGCACAGATACGCAGTATTTT	CSASGGREWSTDTQYF
TRBD2	TRBV6-2/TRBV6-3	TRBJ2-7	-	TGTGCCAGCAGATGGACTAGCGGGGGGGGCTCCTACGAGCAGTACTTC	CASRWTSGGGSYEQYF